The rows below give T cell receptor beta chains drawn from one sample of a study of shared clonotypes between healthy human individuals. Assay used: immunoSEQ multiplex PCR; TCRdb lists only in-frame clones, some missing. The sample carries approximately 720,000 clones, around 72% recorded once. The sequenced sample consisted of memory CD4+ T cells sorted from blood. The receptor set was obtained from a woman aged 25 to 39 in good health. The CDR3 runs from the conserved cysteine through the conserved F or W. The order of the fields is clone size, D gene, V gene, J gene, CDR3 DNA, CDR3 protein. The D gene is left open where the match is weak. Some rows mark clone size as missing; the rest say once, few, many or name a class of expanded clone.

few,-,TRBV6-1,TRBJ2-7,TGTGCCAGCAGTAGGACAGTCGCCGCCTACGAGCAGTACTTC,CASSRTVAAYEQYF
-,TRBD2,TRBV2,TRBJ2-5,TGTGCCAGCAGTAGTGGACTAGCCCCCCAAGAGACCCAGTACTTC,CASSSGLAPQETQYF
-,-,TRBV25-1,TRBJ2-1,TGTGCCAGCAGTGAATCAGTAGCTCAAGACCCCTACAATGAGCAGTTCTTC,CASSESVAQDPYNEQFF
-,-,TRBV11-2,TRBJ2-3,TGTGCCAGCACAAACCCCACAGATACGCAGTATTTT,CASTNPTDTQYF
once,-,TRBV2,TRBJ2-7,TGTGCCAGCAGGGACAGATTCTACGAGCAGTACTTC,CASRDRFYEQYF
few,TRBD2,TRBV29-1,TRBJ2-5,TGCAGCAAAAGGACTAGCGGCGAAGGGACCCAGTACTTC,CSKRTSGEGTQYF
-,TRBD1,TRBV7-9,TRBJ2-7,TGTGCCAGCAGCTTCCCACAGGGGGACAAGCAGTACTTC,CASSFPQGDKQYF
-,-,TRBV6-4,TRBJ2-7,TGTGCCAGCAGCCCCAACAGGTGGAACGAGCAGTACTTC,CASSPNRWNEQYF
few,-,TRBV18,TRBJ2-7,TGTGCCAGCTCAACCGGGACGAGCCCCTACGAGCAGTACTTC,CASSTGTSPYEQYF
-,TRBD2,TRBV28,TRBJ2-1,TGTGCCAGCAGTTCTCATCAGGGAGCGGGAGTTGATAATGAGCAGTTCTTC,CASSSHQGAGVDNEQFF
-,-,TRBV7-2,TRBJ2-5,TGTGCCAGCAGCCGAGGAGGGGCAGGTCGAGAGCAGTACTTC,CASSRGGAGREQYF
-,-,TRBV27,TRBJ2-7,TGTGCCAGCAGTTCCGGACGGCAGGAGCACCACGAGCAGTACTTC,CASSSGRQEHHEQYF
-,TRBD2,TRBV14,TRBJ2-1,TGTGCCAGCAGCCCCGAACTAGCGGGACACCGAGAGCAGTTCTTC,CASSPELAGHREQFF
-,-,TRBV5-4,TRBJ2-3,TGTGCCAGCAGCTCGACTAGGGCTAGAGATACGCAGTATTTT,CASSSTRARDTQYF
-,-,TRBV19,TRBJ2-7,TGTGCCAATGCCGAGACTACGGTCTACGAGCAGTACTTC,CANAETTVYEQYF
-,-,TRBV15,TRBJ2-7,TGTGCCACCAGCAGAGCCAGGTATGACGAGCAGTACTTC,CATSRARYDEQYF
-,-,TRBV20-1,TRBJ2-5,TGCAGTGCTAGAGATTTCGAGACCCAGTACTTC,CSARDFETQYF
-,-,TRBV6-4,TRBJ1-1,TGTGCCAGCAGTGACTCTCGGAGAAACAAAAATGAAGCTTTCTTT,CASSDSRRNKNEAFF
-,-,TRBV5-1,TRBJ1-1,TGCGCCAGCAGCGTAGCAATGAACACTGAAGCTTTCTTT,CASSVAMNTEAFF
-,-,TRBV19,TRBJ1-4,TGTGCCAGTAGTATCTGGGGTGCTAATGAAAAACTGTTTTTT,CASSIWGANEKLFF
-,-,TRBV11-2,TRBJ1-1,TGTGCCAGCAGCTTGAACGGTAAGAAGGCTTTCTTT,CASSLNGKKAFF
few,-,TRBV7-9,TRBJ2-7,TGTGCCAGCAGCTTAGGGGAGTACGAGCAGTACTTC,CASSLGEYEQYF
-,TRBD2,TRBV6-1,TRBJ2-7,TGTGCCAGCAGTGAACCGGGACTAGCGTCTAGCTCCTACGAGCAGTACTTC,CASSEPGLASSSYEQYF
-,-,TRBV5-4,TRBJ1-2,TGTGCCAGCCACGGCTGGAGTGTAGGCTACACCTTC,CASHGWSVGYTF
-,TRBD1,TRBV19,TRBJ1-2,TGTGCCAGTAGTCCCGACAGGGTGGGTGGCTACACCTTC,CASSPDRVGGYTF
-,-,TRBV5-5,TRBJ2-5,TGTGCCAGCAGCCCCCGGGACCAAAGGGGGTACTTC,CASSPRDQRGYF
few,TRBD2,TRBV6-6,TRBJ2-7,TGTGCCAGCAGTCCGGGGGGTCAGAGCTACGAGCAGTACTTC,CASSPGGQSYEQYF
-,-,TRBV6-1,TRBJ2-7,TGTGCCAGCAGTGAAGCGGGAAGGGAGCAGTACTTC,CASSEAGREQYF
-,TRBD1,TRBV2,TRBJ1-5,TGTGCCAGCAGTGCCGACAGGGGCGGGAATCAGCCCCAGCATTTT,CASSADRGGNQPQHF
once,TRBD2,TRBV4-1,TRBJ2-6,TGCGCCAGCAGCCAAGTGCCAGCGGGGAGCTCTGGGGCCAACGTCCTGACTTTC,CASSQVPAGSSGANVLTF
-,TRBD2,TRBV6-6,TRBJ2-3,TGTGCCAGCAGTTACTTCGGGGAGGGCCTAGATACGCAGTATTTT,CASSYFGEGLDTQYF
-,TRBD2,TRBV19,TRBJ2-1,TGTGCCAGTAGTACCCGAGCGGGAGACTCCTACAATGAGCAGTTCTTC,CASSTRAGDSYNEQFF
-,-,TRBV7-9,TRBJ2-1,TGTGCCAAAGGGACGCGGGATGAGCAGTTCTTC,CAKGTRDEQFF
-,-,TRBV7-3,TRBJ2-1,TGTGCCAGCAGCTTAGGGGTCTCCAACAATGAGCAGTTCTTC,CASSLGVSNNEQFF
-,TRBD2,TRBV2,TRBJ2-2,TGTGCCAGCAGTGTCCAGGCGGGAGGGAACACCGGGGAGCTGTTTTTT,CASSVQAGGNTGELFF
many,-,TRBV15,TRBJ1-1,TGTGCCACCAGCAGAGATAGCGGGGCTTACACTGAAGCTTTCTTT,CATSRDSGAYTEAFF
-,-,TRBV25-1,TRBJ1-1,TGTGCCAGCAGTGAATCGGGCAGTGAAGCTTTCTTT,CASSESGSEAFF
-,-,TRBV9,TRBJ2-6,TGTGCCAGCAGCGTAGGGAGCCGCTCCGGGGCCAACGTCCTGACTTTC,CASSVGSRSGANVLTF
-,-,TRBV5-4,TRBJ1-2,TGTGCCAGCAGCTTGGAAACAGGGCAAGGCTACACCTTC,CASSLETGQGYTF
-,-,TRBV4-2,TRBJ1-1,TGTGCCAGCAGCCAAGTTGAGACAGCCACTGAAGCTTTCTTT,CASSQVETATEAFF
-,-,TRBV6-1,TRBJ1-1,TGTGCCAGCAGTGAACCCAGGGCACCTCAGAACACTGAAGCTTTCTTT,CASSEPRAPQNTEAFF
once,TRBD1,TRBV6-5,TRBJ2-2,TGTGCCAGCAGTCCGACAGGGGCCAACACCGGGGAGCTGTTTTTT,CASSPTGANTGELFF
-,-,TRBV18,TRBJ2-2,TGTGCCAGCTCACCGCTTGTATGGGACACCGGGGAGCTGTTTTTT,CASSPLVWDTGELFF
-,-,TRBV15,TRBJ1-2,TGTGCCACCAGCAGAGTGGGTCCGCATGGCTACACCTTC,CATSRVGPHGYTF
few,TRBD2,TRBV7-8,TRBJ2-7,TGTGCCAGCAGCGCCAGCGGGGCAATCTCCTACGAGCAGTACTTC,CASSASGAISYEQYF
-,-,TRBV7-9,TRBJ2-7,TGTGCCAGCAGCTCGCTCAGGGCCGTCTACGAGCAGTACTTC,CASSSLRAVYEQYF
-,-,TRBV9,TRBJ2-6,TGTGCCAGCAGCGAACGGAGGGCTGGGGCCAACGTCCTGACTTTC,CASSERRAGANVLTF
-,-,TRBV10-3,TRBJ1-2,TGTGCCATCAGTGACCAGACGACGCGTAACTATGGCTACACCTTC,CAISDQTTRNYGYTF
-,-,TRBV6-5,TRBJ1-3,TGTGCCAGCAGTTTGACAGCCCCCTCTGGAAACACCATATATTTT,CASSLTAPSGNTIYF
few,-,TRBV2,TRBJ1-2,TGTGCCAGCAGTGAGAACAGAGGTAACTATGGCTACACCTTC,CASSENRGNYGYTF
few,-,TRBV20-1,TRBJ1-1,TGCAGTGCTAGATCCGGGGCTAGGGGTTTCTTT,CSARSGARGFF
-,TRBD2,TRBV7-2,TRBJ2-2,TGTGCCAGCAGGTCCGGGACTAGCGCCATATATGGGGAGCTGTTTTTT,CASRSGTSAIYGELFF